The 5 T cell receptor beta chains given below trace back to one sample, sequenced in a study of cytomegalovirus exposure and HLA in healthy donors. Sequencing used immunoSEQ multiplex PCR; TCRdb keeps in-frame clones, though not all of them. There are about 120,000 clones in the sample; about 96% occur only once, and 1.7% lies in the top ten. Sequences were obtained from PBMCs. Every receptor here comes from a man between 18 and 35 years old in good health and CMV-seronegative.

The chain is built from TRBV15 and TRBJ2-5; 11 bases line up with TRBD2. The CDR3 sequence is 15 residues long. Germline V CDR1 and CDR2: LNHNV, YYDKDF (reference sequence). Germline trimming cut 5 bases from V and 1 base from J; bases unmatched to any gene: 3. CDR3 loop: CATSSGLAVQETQYF. The CDR3 region has the DNA TGTGCCACCAGCTCGGGACTAGCGGTCCAAGAGACCCAGTACTTC.

This sequence joins TRBV19 and TRBJ1-2, with 10 positions matching TRBD1. Trimming at V came to 10 bases and at J to 7 bases, leaving 12 bases not matched to a gene. This CDR3 region has 14 residues. Germline CDR1 and CDR2: LNHDA and SQIVND (reference sequence). CDR3 sequence reads: CATAFTGTGVGYTF. The CDR3, as DNA: TGTGCCACCGCCTTCACCGGGACAGGGGTTGGCTACACCTTC. Filled out from reference TRBV19 and TRBJ1-2, the complete variable domain reads DGGITQSPKYLFRKEGQNVTLSCEQNLNHDAMYWYRQDPGQGLRLIYYSQIVNDFQKGDIAEGYSVSREKKESFPLTVTSAQKNPTAFYLCATAFTGTGVGYTFGSGTRLTVV.

V is TRBV11-3 and J is TRBJ2-3; 9 nucleotides agree with TRBD1. Germline CDR1 and CDR2: SGHNT and YENEEA. The V segment lost 4 bases and the J segment 4 bases; nucleotides outside the gene matches: 3. The CDR3 spans 14 residues. CDR3 coding DNA: TGTGCCAGCAGCTGGGACAGGGTCTCAGATACGCAGTATTTT. Amino acids: CASSWDRVSDTQYF.

The rearrangement uses TRBV28 and TRBJ2-3; D perhaps matches TRBD2 (6 bases). Germline V CDR1 and CDR2: MDHEN, SYDVKM. V lost 2 bases and J lost 0, with 9 bases in between. The CDR3 runs to 15 residues. The CDR3 sequence is CASSLAGTSTDTQYF. CDR3 sequence (DNA): TGTGCCAGCAGTTTAGCGGGGACTAGCACAGATACGCAGTATTTT.

This chain's CDR3 is CASSSGLAENNEQFF. The CDR3 nucleotides are TGTGCCAGCAGCTCGGGACTAGCGGAAAACAATGAGCAGTTCTTC. The rearrangement links TRBV7-9 to TRBJ2-1; 11 bases are shared with TRBD2. This CDR3 is 15 amino acids long. The trim removed 4 bases at V and 5 bases at J, leaving 4 bases unmatched. Germline V gene lookup returns CDR1 SEHNR and CDR2 FQNEAQ (reference sequence). Supplemented by reference TRBV7-9 and TRBJ2-1, the full variable domain reads DTGVSQNPRHKITKRGQNVTFRCDPISEHNRLYWYRQTLGQGPEFLTYFQNEAQLEKSRLLSDRFSAERPKGSFSTLEIQRTEQGDSAMYLCASSSGLAENNEQFFGPGTRLTVL.